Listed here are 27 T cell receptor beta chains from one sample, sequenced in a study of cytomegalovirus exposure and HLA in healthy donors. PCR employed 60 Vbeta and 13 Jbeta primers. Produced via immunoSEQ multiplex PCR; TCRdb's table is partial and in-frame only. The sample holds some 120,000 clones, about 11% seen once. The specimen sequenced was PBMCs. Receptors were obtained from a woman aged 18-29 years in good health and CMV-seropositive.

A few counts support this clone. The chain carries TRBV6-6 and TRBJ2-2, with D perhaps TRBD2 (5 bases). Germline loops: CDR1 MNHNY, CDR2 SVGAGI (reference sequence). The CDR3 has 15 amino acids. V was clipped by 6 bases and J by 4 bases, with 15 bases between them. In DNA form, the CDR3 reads TGTGCCAGCAGACCTATGGCACTAGGCACCGGGGAGCTGTTTTTT. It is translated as CASRPMALGTGELFF.

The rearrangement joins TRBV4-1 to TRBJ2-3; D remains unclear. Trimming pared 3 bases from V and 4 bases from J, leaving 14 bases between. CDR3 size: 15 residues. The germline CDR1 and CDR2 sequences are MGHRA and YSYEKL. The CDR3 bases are TGCGCCAGCAGCCAGGGCTCCGGCCTCGCAGATACGCAGTATTTT. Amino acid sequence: CASSQGSGLADTQYF.

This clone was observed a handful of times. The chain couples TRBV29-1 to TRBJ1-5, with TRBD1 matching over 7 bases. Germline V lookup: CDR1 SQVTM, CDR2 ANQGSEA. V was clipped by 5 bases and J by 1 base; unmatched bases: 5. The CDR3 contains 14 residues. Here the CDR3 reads CSVYGQDSNQPQHF. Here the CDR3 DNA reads TGCAGCGTTTACGGACAGGACAGCAATCAGCCCCAGCATTTT.

For the CDR3, the DNA is TGTGCCTGGAGTGTACGAGGTGAAAAACTGTTTTTT. The encoded protein is CAWSVRGEKLFF. The gene calls are TRBV30 and TRBJ1-4; no firm D call. V lost 0 bases, J lost 7 bases, and 6 bases lay in between. The germline V gene has CDR1 GTSNPN and CDR2 SVGIG (reference sequence). CDR3 size: 12 residues.

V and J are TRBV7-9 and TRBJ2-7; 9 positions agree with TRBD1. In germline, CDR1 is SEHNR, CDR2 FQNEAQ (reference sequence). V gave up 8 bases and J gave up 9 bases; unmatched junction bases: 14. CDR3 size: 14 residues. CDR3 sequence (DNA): TGTGCCAGCGGGGGGGACAGGGAAGGGCCTCGGCAGTACTTC. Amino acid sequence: CASGGDREGPRQYF.

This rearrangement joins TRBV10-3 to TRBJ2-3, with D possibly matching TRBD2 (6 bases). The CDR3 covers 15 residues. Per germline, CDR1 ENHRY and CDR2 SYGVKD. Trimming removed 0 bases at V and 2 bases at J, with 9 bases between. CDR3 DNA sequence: TGTGCCATCAGTGAGTCGTTAGCGGCCACAGATACGCAGTATTTT. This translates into CAISESLAATDTQYF.

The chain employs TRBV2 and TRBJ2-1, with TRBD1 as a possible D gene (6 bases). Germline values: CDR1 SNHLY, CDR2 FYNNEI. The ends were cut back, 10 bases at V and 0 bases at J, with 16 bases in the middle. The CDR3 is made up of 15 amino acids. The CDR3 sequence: CATMTGLSSYNEQFF. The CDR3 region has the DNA TGTGCCACCATGACAGGATTATCCTCCTACAATGAGCAGTTCTTC.

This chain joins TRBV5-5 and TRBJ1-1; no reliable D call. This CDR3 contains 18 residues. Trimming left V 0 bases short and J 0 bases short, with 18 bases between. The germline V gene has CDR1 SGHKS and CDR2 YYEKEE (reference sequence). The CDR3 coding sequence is TGTGCCAGCAGCTTGGGGACCCGGGAGCTACCTTTGAACACTGAAGCTTTCTTT. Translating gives CASSLGTRELPLNTEAFF.

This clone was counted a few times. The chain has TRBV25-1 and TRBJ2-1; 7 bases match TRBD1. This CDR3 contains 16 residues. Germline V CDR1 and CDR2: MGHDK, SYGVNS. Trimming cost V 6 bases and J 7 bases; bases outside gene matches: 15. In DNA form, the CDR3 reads TGTGCCAGCAGATCCAGTACCGGGACAGTGGCAAATGAGCAGTTCTTC. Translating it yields CASRSSTGTVANEQFF.

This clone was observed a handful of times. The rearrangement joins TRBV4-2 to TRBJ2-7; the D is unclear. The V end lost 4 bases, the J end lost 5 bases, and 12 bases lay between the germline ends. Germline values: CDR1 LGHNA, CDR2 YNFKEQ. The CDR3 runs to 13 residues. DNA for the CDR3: TGTGCCAGCAGCCCCCAGTCTCAAAACGAGCAGTACTTC. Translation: CASSPQSQNEQYF.

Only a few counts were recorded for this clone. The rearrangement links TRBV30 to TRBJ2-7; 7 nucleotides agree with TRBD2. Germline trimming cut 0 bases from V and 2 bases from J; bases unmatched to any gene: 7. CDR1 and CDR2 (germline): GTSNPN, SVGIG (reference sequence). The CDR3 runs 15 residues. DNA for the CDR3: TGTGCCTGGAGTGTAGAATTAGCGGGCCCCTACGAGCAGTACTTC. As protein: CAWSVELAGPYEQYF.

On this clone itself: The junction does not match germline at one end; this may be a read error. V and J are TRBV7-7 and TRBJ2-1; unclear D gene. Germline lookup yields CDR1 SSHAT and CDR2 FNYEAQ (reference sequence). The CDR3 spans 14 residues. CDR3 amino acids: CASSLNLNAHEQFF. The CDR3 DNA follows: TGTGCTAGCAGTTTAAACTTAAACGCGCATGAGCAGTTCTTC.

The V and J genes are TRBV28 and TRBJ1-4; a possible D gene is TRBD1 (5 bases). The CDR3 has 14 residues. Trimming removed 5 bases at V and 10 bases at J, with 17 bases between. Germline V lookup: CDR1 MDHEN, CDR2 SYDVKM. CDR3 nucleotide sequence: TGTGCCAGCAGTGTGACAGTTCAAAGTTCAAAACTGTTTTTT. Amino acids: CASSVTVQSSKLFF.

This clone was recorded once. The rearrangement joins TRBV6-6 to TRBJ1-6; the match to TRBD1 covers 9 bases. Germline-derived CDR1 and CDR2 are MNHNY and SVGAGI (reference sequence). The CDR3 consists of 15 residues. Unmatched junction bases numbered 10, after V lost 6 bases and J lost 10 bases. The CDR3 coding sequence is TGTGCCAGCAGACCCCGGGACAGGGACCTGTCACCCCTCCACTTT. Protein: CASRPRDRDLSPLHF.

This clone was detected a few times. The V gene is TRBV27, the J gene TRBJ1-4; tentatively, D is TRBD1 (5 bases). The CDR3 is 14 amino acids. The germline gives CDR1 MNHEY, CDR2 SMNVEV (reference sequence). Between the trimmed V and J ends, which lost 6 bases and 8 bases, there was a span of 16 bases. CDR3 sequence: CASSHGGGGEKLFF. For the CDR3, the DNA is TGTGCCAGCAGCCATGGGGGGGGAGGGGAAAAACTGTTTTTT.

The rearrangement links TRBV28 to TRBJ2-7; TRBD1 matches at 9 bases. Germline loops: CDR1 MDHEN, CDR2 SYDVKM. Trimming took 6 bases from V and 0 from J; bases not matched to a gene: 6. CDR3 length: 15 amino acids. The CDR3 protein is CASRSGQGGSYEQYF. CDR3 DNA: TGTGCCAGCAGATCGGGACAGGGTGGCTCCTACGAGCAGTACTTC.

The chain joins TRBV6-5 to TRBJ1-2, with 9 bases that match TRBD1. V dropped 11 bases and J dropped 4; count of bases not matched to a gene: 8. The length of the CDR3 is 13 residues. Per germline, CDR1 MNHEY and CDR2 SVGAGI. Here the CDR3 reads CASGRTGVYGYTF. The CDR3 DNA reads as TGTGCCTCCGGCCGGACAGGGGTCTATGGCTACACCTTC.

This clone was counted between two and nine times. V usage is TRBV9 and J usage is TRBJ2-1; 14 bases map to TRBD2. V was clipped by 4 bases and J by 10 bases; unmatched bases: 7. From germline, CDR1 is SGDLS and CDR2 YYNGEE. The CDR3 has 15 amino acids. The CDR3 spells CASSPGTSGGLEQFF. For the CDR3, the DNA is TGTGCCAGCAGCCCTGGGACTAGCGGGGGTTTAGAGCAGTTCTTC.

The CDR3 DNA reads TGCAGCGTAACAGGTGCCGGCTACGAGCAGTACTTC. Protein sequence: CSVTGAGYEQYF. This chain connects TRBV29-1 to TRBJ2-7, with D perhaps TRBD1 (5 bases). The CDR3 has 12 amino acids. Germline loops: CDR1 SQVTM, CDR2 ANQGSEA. V dropped 6 bases and J dropped 3 bases, with 12 bases sitting between them.

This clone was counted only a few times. CDR3 protein: CAITSGDYTGELFF. As DNA, the CDR3 is TGTGCCATAACCTCGGGAGACTACACCGGGGAGCTGTTTTTT. This sequence joins TRBV10-3 and TRBJ2-2, with D perhaps matching TRBD2 (6 bases). V was trimmed by 9 bases and J by 3 bases, leaving 14 bases between them. CDR1 and CDR2 from the germline V gene are ENHRY and SYGVKD. This CDR3 spans 14 amino acids.

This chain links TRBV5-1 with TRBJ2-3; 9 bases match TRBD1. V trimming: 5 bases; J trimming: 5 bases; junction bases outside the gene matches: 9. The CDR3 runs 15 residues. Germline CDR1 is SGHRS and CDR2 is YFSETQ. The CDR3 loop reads CASSGTGKSGDTQYF. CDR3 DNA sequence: TGCGCCAGCAGTGGGACAGGGAAGTCCGGAGATACGCAGTATTTT.

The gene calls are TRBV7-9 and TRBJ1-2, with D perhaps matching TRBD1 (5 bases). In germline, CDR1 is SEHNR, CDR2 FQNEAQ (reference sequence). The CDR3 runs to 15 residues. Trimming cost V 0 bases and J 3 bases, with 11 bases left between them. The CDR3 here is CASSLADRLDYGYTF. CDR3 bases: TGTGCCAGCAGCTTAGCAGACAGACTAGACTATGGCTACACCTTC.

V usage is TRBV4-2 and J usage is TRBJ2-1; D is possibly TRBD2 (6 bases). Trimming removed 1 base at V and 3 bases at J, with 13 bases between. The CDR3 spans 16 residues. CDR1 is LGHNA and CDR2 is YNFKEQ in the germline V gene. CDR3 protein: CASSQASGDYYNEQFF. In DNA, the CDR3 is TGTGCCAGCAGCCAAGCTTCGGGAGATTACTACAATGAGCAGTTCTTC.

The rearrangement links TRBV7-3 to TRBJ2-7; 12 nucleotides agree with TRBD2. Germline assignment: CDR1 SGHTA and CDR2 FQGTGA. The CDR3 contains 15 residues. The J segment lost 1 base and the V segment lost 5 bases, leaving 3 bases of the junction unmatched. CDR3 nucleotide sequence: TGTGCCAGCAGCCCAGGACTAGCGGGGTCCTACGAGCAGTACTTC. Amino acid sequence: CASSPGLAGSYEQYF.

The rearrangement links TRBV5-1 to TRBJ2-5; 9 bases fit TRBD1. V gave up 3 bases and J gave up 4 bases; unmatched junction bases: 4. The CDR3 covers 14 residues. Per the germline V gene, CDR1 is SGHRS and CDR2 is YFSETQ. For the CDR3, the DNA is TGCGCCAGCAGCTGGGACAGGGAGGGAGAGACCCAGTACTTC. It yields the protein CASSWDREGETQYF.

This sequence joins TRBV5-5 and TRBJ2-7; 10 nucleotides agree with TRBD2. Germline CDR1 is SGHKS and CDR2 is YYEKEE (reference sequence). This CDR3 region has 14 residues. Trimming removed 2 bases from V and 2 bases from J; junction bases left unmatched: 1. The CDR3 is CASSFLAGAYEQYF. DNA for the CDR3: TGTGCCAGCAGCTTTCTAGCGGGAGCCTACGAGCAGTACTTC.

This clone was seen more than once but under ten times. CDR3 residues: CASSTGKQGALYNEQFF. The CDR3 nucleotides are TGTGCCAGTAGTACGGGGAAACAGGGGGCACTCTACAATGAGCAGTTCTTC. V gene TRBV19 combines with J gene TRBJ2-1; 9 bases match TRBD1. Trimming removed 4 bases from V and 3 bases from J; junction bases left unmatched: 10. The length of the CDR3 is 17 residues. CDR1 is LNHDA, CDR2 SQIVND, per germline (reference sequence).